Sequencing of this T cell receptor beta chain was carried out in a study of siplizumab effects on memory and regulatory T cells. This CDR3 region has 15 residues. Germline CDR1 is SGHRS and CDR2 is YFSETQ. Trimming took 4 bases from V and 3 from J; bases not matched to a gene: 7. Turning to this clone: What it binds is not known.

Assay: immunoSEQ multiplex PCR; the TCRdb copy retains only in-frame clones and omits some. This sample has about 13,000 clones; around 40% occur once, and the top ten carry over 9.5%. Points from the study as a whole: Unstimulated subsets were the mapping target of only a minor fraction of alloreactive clones. Naive T cell populations appeared to exhibit greater diversity than memory cells and appeared to be major alloresponse contributors. Siplizumab significantly decreased alloreactive sequences from unstimulated CD4+ memory cells.

Mixed lymphocyte reaction cells underwent 6 days of coculture at 37°C. Material: CFSE-low (dividing) CD8+ T cells sorted from an allogeneic mixed lymphocyte reaction. The sequence derives from a human donor in good health; the cells came from an allogeneic mixed lymphocyte reaction. The J gene is TRBJ1-5, the V gene TRBV5-1; 7 bases line up with TRBD1. The CDR3 spells CASSLLDRDNQPQHF. CDR3 DNA sequence: TGCGCCAGCAGCCTTCTCGACAGGGACAATCAGCCCCAGCATTTT.